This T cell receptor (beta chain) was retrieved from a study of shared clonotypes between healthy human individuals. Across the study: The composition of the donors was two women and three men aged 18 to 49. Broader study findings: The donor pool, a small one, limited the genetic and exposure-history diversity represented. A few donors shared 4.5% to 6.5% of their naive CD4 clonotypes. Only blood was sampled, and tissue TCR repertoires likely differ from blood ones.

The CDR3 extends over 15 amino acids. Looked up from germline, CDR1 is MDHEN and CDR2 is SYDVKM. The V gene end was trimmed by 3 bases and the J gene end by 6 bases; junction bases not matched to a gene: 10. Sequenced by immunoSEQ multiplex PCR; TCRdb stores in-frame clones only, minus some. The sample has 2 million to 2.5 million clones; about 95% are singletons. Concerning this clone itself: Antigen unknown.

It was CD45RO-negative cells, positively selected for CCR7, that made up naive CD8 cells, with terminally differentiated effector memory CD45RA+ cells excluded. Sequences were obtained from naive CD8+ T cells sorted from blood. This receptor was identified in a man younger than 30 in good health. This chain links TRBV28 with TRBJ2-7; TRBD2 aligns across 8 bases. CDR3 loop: CASSFPGGGWIEQYF. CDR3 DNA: TGTGCCAGCAGTTTCCCGGGCGGGGGGTGGATCGAGCAGTACTTC.